This T cell receptor (beta chain) is drawn from a study of blood T cell repertoires in COVID-19. The wider study: Samples representing acute and convalescent COVID-19 were sourced from the United States, Italy and Spain.

Enrolled during active infection, Seattle patients were then followed longitudinally. Method: immunoSEQ multiplex PCR; TCRdb's copy keeps in-frame clones and lacks some. The sample carries about 130,000 clones, around 79% recorded once. V was shortened by 2 bases and J by 6 bases, with 9 bases between the two germline ends. This CDR3 contains 13 residues. Germline V gene data show CDR1 as SGHRS and CDR2 as YFSETQ. This TCR was sampled from a woman in her 70s with COVID-19, enrolled during active disease. The chain uses TRBV5-1 and TRBJ1-5; D ambiguous. Sequencing was done on a sample of peripheral blood. CDR3 in amino acids: CASSLGGSQPQHF. The CDR3 DNA reads as TGCGCCAGCAGCTTAGGAGGTAGTCAGCCCCAGCATTTT.